The 17 T cell receptor beta chains reported below all come from one sample, sequenced in a study of neurological immune-mediated disorders. Each CDR3 protein gets one entry after TCRdb re-called the 5' RACE reads with MiXCR. This sample yields 15,000 to 20,000 distinct CDR3 sequences, of which 14% are seen a single time; 6% to 8% belongs to the top ten. Sample: CD4+ T cells from blood. These receptors were taken from a woman aged 55-70 years with HTLV-1-associated myelopathy (HAM/TSP).

The genes are TRBV6-2 or TRBV6-3 and TRBJ1-1; no clear D gene. CDR3 length: 13 amino acids. Trimming pared 10 bases from V and 3 bases from J, leaving 15 bases between. Germline CDR1 is MNHEY and CDR2 is SVGEGT. CDR3 coding DNA: TGTGCCAACATCAAACGGAGATACACTGAAGCTTTCTTT. Its translation: CANIKRRYTEAFF.

Ten or more counts support this clonotype. J is TRBJ1-1 and V is TRBV20-1, with D possibly TRBD1 on 5 matching bases. Germline CDR1 is DFQATT and CDR2 is SNEGSKA (reference sequence). This CDR3 is 14 amino acids long. Between the trimmed V and J ends, which lost 2 bases and 1 base, there was a span of 11 bases. The CDR3 loop is CSARPGGQNTEAFF. DNA for the CDR3: TGCAGTGCTAGACCGGGCGGACAGAACACTGAAGCTTTCTTT.

This clonotype was counted many times. This chain connects TRBV4-3 to TRBJ2-7; 10 bases are shared with TRBD1. CDR1 is LGHNA and CDR2 is YSLEER in the germline V gene. Trimming took 4 bases from V and 7 from J; bases not matched to a gene: 10. The CDR3 runs to 15 residues. In DNA, the CDR3 is TGCGCCAGCAGCCCCGGGACAGGGGAGCTGGGGGAGCAGTACTTC. Its translation: CASSPGTGELGEQYF.

This clonotype was observed many times. This chain uses TRBV5-8 with TRBJ2-2; D not resolved. Deletions cut 5 bases from V and 3 bases from J, with 8 bases between. The germline V gene encodes CDR1 SGHTS and CDR2 YDEGEE. The CDR3 runs 13 residues. The CDR3 loop reads CASRMYYTGELFF. CDR3 nucleotide sequence: TGTGCCAGCAGGATGTACTACACCGGGGAGCTGTTTTTT.

There are many counts of this clonotype. The gene calls are TRBV10-3 and TRBJ1-2, with 7 bases fitting TRBD1. Germline V gene lookup returns CDR1 ENHRY and CDR2 SYGVKD. This CDR3 contains 13 residues. J gave up 3 bases and V 4 bases, and 2 bases lay outside the gene matches. The CDR3 DNA reads as TGTGCCATCAGTGCCGGGACAGACTATGGCTACACCTTC. It yields the protein CAISAGTDYGYTF.

This clonotype was detected many times. The chain links TRBV7-2 to TRBJ2-2, with D possibly matching TRBD2 (6 bases). The CDR3 runs to 16 residues. Trimming pared 4 bases from V and 2 bases from J, leaving 14 bases between. Looked up from germline, CDR1 is SGHTA and CDR2 is FQGNSA. The CDR3 DNA follows: TGTGCCAGCAGCTCCCACGGGGGTGGTAACACCGGGGAGCTGTTTTTT. Its protein product is CASSSHGGGNTGELFF.

This clonotype appeared many times. The chain uses TRBV7-8 and TRBJ2-7, with D tentatively TRBD1 or TRBD2 (6 bases each). V lost 3 bases to trimming and J lost 4 bases, with 25 bases between them. The CDR3 has 18 residues. Germline loops: CDR1 SGHVS, CDR2 FQNEAQ. In DNA form, the CDR3 reads TGTGCCAGCAGCTTCTTAGGGGGGACACTTATCGGAGCTTACGAGCAGTACTTC. Encoded protein: CASSFLGGTLIGAYEQYF.

By share, this clonotype ranks as medium-sized. The V gene is TRBV20-1, the J gene TRBJ1-2; D is perhaps TRBD1 (6 bases). V lost 5 bases and J 3 bases, leaving 13 bases between the germline ends. The CDR3 is 13 amino acids. Germline V gene data show CDR1 as DFQATT and CDR2 as SNEGSKA (reference sequence). The CDR3 loop reads CSARRDTDYGYTF. The CDR3 nucleotides are TGCAGTGCTCGTCGGGACACTGACTATGGCTACACCTTC.

This clonotype is judged medium-sized (0.01 to 0.1%). A read error may account for a junction end that differs from germline. V and J are TRBV7-2 and TRBJ1-3, with D possibly being TRBD1 (6 bases). There are 15 residues in the CDR3. Germline CDR1 SGHTA, CDR2 FQGNSA. In DNA, the CDR3 is TGTGTCAGCAGCCCTCTCTCAGGGGATGGAAACACCATATATTTT. This translates into CVSSPLSGDGNTIYF.

The sample holds many counts of this clonotype. The rearrangement links TRBV4-3 to TRBJ2-3; D unclear. The CDR3 extends over 18 amino acids. V lost 1 base to trimming and J lost 0 bases, with 17 bases between them. Germline V gene lookup returns CDR1 LGHNA and CDR2 YSLEER. The chain's CDR3 is CASSQVVPGDSSTDTQYF. In DNA, the CDR3 is TGCGCCAGCAGCCAAGTCGTCCCAGGAGATTCTAGCACAGATACGCAGTATTTT.

V usage is TRBV6-1 and J usage is TRBJ2-7, with D tentatively TRBD2 (6 bases). Looked up from germline, CDR1 is MNHNS and CDR2 is SASEGT. The CDR3 loop spans 14 amino acids. The V end lost 6 bases, the J end lost 8 bases, and 20 bases lay between the germline ends. The CDR3, as DNA: TGTGCCAGCAGCGGGGGTCACCCCCCCCTGCAGCAGTACTTC. Encoded protein: CASSGGHPPLQQYF.

This clonotype has at least ten counts. This chain connects TRBV3-1 to TRBJ1-6; the D gene is possibly TRBD1 (6 bases). CDR3 length: 15 residues. Germline-derived CDR1 and CDR2 are LGHDT and YNNKEL (reference sequence). Trimming shortened V by 4 bases and J by 5 bases, and 12 bases separated the two germline ends. Written as DNA, the CDR3 is TGTGCCAGCAGCCGCGGACAGCCAAATAATTCACCCCTCCACTTT. As protein: CASSRGQPNNSPLHF.

This clonotype showed up many times. The rearrangement uses TRBV7-9 and TRBJ2-5, with D possibly being TRBD2 (6 bases). The CDR3 has 15 residues. The V and J ends lost 2 bases and 7 bases respectively, with 17 bases between them. Germline CDR1 is SEHNR and CDR2 is FQNEAQ (reference sequence). CDR3 bases: TGTGCCAGCAGCTTACCCTCTGGACTATCAGGGACCCAGTACTTC. Protein product: CASSLPSGLSGTQYF. The full variable domain, completed using reference TRBV7-9 and TRBJ2-5, is DTGVSQNPRHKITKRGQNVTFRCDPISEHNRLYWYRQTLGQGPEFLTYFQNEAQLEKSRLLSDRFSAERPKGSFSTLEIQRTEQGDSAMYLCASSLPSGLSGTQYFGPGTRLLVL.

Many counts were recorded for this clonotype. The chain recombines TRBV29-1 with TRBJ2-1, with D possibly being TRBD1 or TRBD2 (6 bases each). From germline, CDR1 is SQVTM and CDR2 ANQGSEA. The CDR3 is made up of 12 amino acids. Trimming cost V 3 bases and J 10 bases, with 13 bases left between them. CDR3 protein: CSVDDRRVEQFF. CDR3 DNA: TGCAGCGTTGACGACAGGAGGGTCGAGCAGTTCTTC.

This clonotype was recorded at least ten times. A much larger clone sits a single nucleotide away, making a read error possible. V usage is TRBV5-6 and J usage is TRBJ1-4, with D hard to call. The CDR3 has 12 residues. CDR1 and CDR2 (germline): SGHDT, YYEEEE. With 0 bases removed from V and 7 bases from J, the gap between germline ends came to 4 bases. CDR3 residues: CASSLGIEKLFF. CDR3 in DNA: TGTGCCAGCAGCTTGGGAATTGAAAAACTGTTTTTT.

This clonotype appeared many times. This sequence joins TRBV6-5 and TRBJ2-6, with 7 bases fitting TRBD1. Trimming at V came to 6 bases and at J to 0 bases, leaving 5 bases not matched to a gene. From germline, CDR1 is MNHEY and CDR2 SVGAGI. This CDR3 contains 16 residues. In DNA, the CDR3 is TGTGCCAGCAGGACAGGGACCCCCTCTGGGGCCAACGTCCTGACTTTC. Protein product: CASRTGTPSGANVLTF.

This clonotype has ten or more counts. The chain couples TRBV5-1 to TRBJ2-7; no reliable D call. The CDR3 length is 12 residues. V dropped 4 bases and J dropped 3 bases, with 8 bases sitting between them. Germline lookup yields CDR1 SGHRS and CDR2 YFSETQ. The CDR3 reads CASSLQGYEQYF. CDR3 DNA: TGCGCCAGCAGCCTACAAGGCTACGAGCAGTACTTC.